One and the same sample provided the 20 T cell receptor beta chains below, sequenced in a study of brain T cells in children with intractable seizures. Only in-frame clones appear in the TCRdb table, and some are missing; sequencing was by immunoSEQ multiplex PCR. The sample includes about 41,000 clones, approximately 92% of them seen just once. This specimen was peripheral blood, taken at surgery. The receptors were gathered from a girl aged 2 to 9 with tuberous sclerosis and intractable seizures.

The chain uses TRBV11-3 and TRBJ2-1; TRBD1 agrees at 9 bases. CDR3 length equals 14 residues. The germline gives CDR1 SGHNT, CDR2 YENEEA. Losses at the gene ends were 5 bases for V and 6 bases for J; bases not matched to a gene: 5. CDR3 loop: CASSRDRVSNEQFF. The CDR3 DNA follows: TGTGCCAGCAGCCGGGACAGGGTAAGCAATGAGCAGTTCTTC. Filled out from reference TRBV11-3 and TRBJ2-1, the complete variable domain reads EAGVVQSPRYKIIEKKQPVAFWCNPISGHNTLYWYLQNLGQGPELLIRYENEEAVDDSQLPKDRFSAERLKGVDSTLKIQPAELGDSAVYLCASSRDRVSNEQFFGPGTRLTVL.

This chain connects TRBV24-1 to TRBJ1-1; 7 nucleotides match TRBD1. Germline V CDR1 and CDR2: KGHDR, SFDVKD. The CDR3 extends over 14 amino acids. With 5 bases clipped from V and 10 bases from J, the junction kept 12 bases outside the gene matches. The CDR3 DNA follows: TGTGCCACCAGTGGTACAGGGGCGGTAGAGGGAGCTTTCTTT. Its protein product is CATSGTGAVEGAFF.

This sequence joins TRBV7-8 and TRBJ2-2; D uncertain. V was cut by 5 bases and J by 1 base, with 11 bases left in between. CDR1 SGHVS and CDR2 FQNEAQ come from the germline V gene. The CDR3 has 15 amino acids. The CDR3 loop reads CASSPEGRNTGELFF. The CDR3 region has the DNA TGTGCCAGCAGCCCCGAAGGGCGGAACACCGGGGAGCTGTTTTTT.

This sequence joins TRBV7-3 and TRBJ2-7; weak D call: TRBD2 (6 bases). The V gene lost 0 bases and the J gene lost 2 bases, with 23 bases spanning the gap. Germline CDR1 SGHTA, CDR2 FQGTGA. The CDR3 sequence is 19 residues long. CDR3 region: CASSLTGGQLGRSTYEQYF. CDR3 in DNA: TGTGCCAGCAGCTTAACTGGAGGGCAGCTGGGCCGATCGACCTACGAGCAGTACTTC.

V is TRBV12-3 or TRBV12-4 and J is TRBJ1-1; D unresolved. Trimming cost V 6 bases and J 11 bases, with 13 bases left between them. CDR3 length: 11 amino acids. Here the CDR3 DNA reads TGTGCCAGCAGAGTTACCAATCGGGCTTTCTTT. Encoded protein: CASRVTNRAFF.

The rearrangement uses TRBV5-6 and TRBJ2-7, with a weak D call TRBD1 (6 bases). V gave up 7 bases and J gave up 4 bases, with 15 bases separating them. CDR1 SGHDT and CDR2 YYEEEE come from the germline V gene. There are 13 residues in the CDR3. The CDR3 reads CASGEQGRYEQYV. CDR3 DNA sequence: TGTGCCAGCGGTGAACAGGGTCGGTACGAGCAGTACGTC.

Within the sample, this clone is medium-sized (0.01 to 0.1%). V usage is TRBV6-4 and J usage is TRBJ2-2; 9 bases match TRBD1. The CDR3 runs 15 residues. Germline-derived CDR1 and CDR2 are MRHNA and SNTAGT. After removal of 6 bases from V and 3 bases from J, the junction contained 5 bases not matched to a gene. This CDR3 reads CASSRDRDYTGELFF. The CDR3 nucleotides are TGTGCCAGCAGCCGGGACAGGGACTACACCGGGGAGCTGTTTTTT.

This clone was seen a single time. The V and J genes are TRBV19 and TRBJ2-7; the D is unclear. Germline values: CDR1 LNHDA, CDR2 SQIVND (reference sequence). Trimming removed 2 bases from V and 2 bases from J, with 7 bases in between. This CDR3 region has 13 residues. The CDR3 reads CASSIQGTYEQYF. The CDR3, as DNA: TGTGCCAGTAGTATACAAGGGACCTACGAGCAGTACTTC.

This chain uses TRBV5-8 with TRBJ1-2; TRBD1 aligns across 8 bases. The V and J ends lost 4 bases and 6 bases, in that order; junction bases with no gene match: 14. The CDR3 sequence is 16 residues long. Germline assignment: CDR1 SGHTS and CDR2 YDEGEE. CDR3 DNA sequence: TGTGCCAGCAGCCGATCTATGGGACAGGCTGTTAATGGCTACACCTTC. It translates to CASSRSMGQAVNGYTF.

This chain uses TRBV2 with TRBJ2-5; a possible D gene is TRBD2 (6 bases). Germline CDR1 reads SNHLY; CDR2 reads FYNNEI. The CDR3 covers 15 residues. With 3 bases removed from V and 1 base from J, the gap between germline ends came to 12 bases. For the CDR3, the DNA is TGTGCCAGCAGTGATTGGGCGGGGACCCAAGAGACCCAGTACTTC. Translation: CASSDWAGTQETQYF.

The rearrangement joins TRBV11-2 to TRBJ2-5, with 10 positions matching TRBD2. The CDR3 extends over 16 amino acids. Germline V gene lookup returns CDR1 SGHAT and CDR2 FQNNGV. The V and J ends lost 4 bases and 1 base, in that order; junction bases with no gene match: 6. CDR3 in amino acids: CASSSGLAAPQETQYF. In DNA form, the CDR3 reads TGTGCCAGCAGCTCAGGACTAGCGGCGCCCCAAGAGACCCAGTACTTC.

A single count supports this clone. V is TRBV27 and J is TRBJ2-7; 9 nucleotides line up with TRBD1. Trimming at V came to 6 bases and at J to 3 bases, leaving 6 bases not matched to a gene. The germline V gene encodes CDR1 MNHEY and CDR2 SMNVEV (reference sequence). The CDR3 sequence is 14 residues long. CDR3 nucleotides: TGTGCCAGCAGATCAGGGACAGGGTTCTACGAGCAGTACGTC. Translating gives CASRSGTGFYEQYV.

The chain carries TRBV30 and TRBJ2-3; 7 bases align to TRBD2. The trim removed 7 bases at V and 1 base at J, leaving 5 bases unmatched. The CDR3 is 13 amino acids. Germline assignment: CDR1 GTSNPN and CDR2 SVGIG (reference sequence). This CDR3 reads CAFGGSRTDTQYF. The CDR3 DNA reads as TGTGCCTTCGGGGGGTCCCGCACAGATACGCAGTATTTT.

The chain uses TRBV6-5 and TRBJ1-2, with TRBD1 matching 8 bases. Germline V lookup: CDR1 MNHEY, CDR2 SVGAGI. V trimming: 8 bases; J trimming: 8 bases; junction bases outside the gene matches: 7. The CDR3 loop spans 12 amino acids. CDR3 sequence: CASEGQEVGYTF. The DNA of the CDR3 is TGTGCCAGCGAGGGACAGGAGGTCGGCTACACCTTC.

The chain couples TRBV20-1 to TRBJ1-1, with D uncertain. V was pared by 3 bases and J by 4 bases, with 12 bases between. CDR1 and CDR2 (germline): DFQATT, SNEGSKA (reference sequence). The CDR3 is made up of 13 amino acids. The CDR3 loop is CSASEVVSTEAFF. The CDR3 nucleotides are TGCAGTGCTAGTGAGGTTGTCAGCACTGAAGCTTTCTTT.

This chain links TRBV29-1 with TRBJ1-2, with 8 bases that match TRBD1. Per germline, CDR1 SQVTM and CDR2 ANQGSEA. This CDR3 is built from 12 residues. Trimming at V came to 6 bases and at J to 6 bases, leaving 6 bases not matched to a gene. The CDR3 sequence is CSVSGQGHGYTF. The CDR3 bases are TGCAGCGTCTCTGGACAGGGACATGGCTACACCTTC.

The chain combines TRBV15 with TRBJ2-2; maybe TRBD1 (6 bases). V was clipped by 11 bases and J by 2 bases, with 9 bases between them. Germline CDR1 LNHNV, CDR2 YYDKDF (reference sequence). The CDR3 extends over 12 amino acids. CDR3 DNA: TGTGCCTCGGGACAAAACACCGGGGAGCTGTTTTTT. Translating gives CASGQNTGELFF.

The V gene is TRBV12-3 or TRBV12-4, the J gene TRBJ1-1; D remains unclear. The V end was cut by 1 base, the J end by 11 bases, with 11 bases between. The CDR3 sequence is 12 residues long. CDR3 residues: CASSLDRREAFF. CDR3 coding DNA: TGTGCCAGCAGTTTAGATAGAAGGGAGGCTTTCTTT.

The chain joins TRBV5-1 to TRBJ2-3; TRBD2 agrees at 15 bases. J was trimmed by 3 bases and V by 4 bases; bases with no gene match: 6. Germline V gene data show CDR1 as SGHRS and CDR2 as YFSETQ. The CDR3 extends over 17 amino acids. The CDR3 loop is CASSDGLAGGPTDTQYF. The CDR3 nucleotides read TGCGCCAGCAGCGATGGACTAGCGGGGGGGCCAACAGATACGCAGTATTTT.

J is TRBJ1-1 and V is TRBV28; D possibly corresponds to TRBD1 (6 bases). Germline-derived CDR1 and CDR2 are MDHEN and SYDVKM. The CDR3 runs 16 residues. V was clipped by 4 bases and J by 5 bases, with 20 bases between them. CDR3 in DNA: TGTGCCAGCAGTTACACCCTAGGGGGGCGGCTGACTGAAGCTTTCTTT. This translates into CASSYTLGGRLTEAFF.